These 2 T cell receptor beta chains share one sample of origin, sequenced in a study of Ad26.COV2.S vaccination and SARS-CoV-2 variants (dated by TCRdb to 2020 to 2023). What the treatment or condition label conveys for this sample: some 19 received Ad26.COV2.S at low or high dose, single or two shots; 5 received placebo; per-sample allocation not given. For vaccine and placebo recipients, the sequenced repertoires came from samples collected on day 63 after the first injection. Libraries came from the immunoSEQ multiplex PCR assay. In TCRdb, the immuneACCESS table is reduced to in-frame sequences with V and J assigned. These tables do not hold every clone; where another copy was compared, an unresolved V gene accounts for under half, and the others remain unexplained. The sample table contains hundreds of thousands of clones; only one count was recorded for 89% of them. The biggest ten clones account for around 2.6% of the sample.

The sample in question was peripheral blood, obtained in a trial of Ad26.COV2.S vaccine versus placebo. The source of these receptors is a person between 18 and 65 years old who received the Ad26.COV2.S COVID-19 vaccine or a placebo.

The chain combines TRBV4-3 with TRBJ1-6; TRBD1 aligns across 7 bases. The CDR3 has 15 amino acids. V lost 3 bases to trimming and J lost 10 bases; unmatched junction nucleotides: 9. Per germline, CDR1 LGHNA and CDR2 YSLEER. The chain's CDR3 is CASSQEGRGGSPLHF. The CDR3 DNA is TGCGCCAGCAGCCAGGAGGGCAGGGGGGGATCACCCCTCCACTTT.

The chain couples TRBV6-2 or TRBV6-3 to TRBJ1-2, with D maybe TRBD1 (6 bases). The CDR3 has 16 amino acids. With 2 bases removed from V and 1 base from J, the gap between germline ends came to 14 bases. Looked up from germline, CDR1 is MNHEY and CDR2 is SVGEGT. CDR3: CASSYREDRSNYGYTF. The CDR3, as DNA: TGTGCCAGCAGTTACAGGGAAGACAGGAGTAACTATGGCTACACCTTC.